This is a list of T cell receptor beta chains from one sample in a study of cytomegalovirus exposure and HLA in healthy donors. Produced via immunoSEQ multiplex PCR; TCRdb's table is partial and in-frame only. This sample's clone table lists 100,000 to 150,000 clones. Sample: PBMCs. The receptors were sampled from a man between 18 and 35 years old in good health and CMV-seronegative. The CDR3 runs from the conserved cysteine through the conserved F or W. Each record gives: D gene, J gene, V gene, CDR3 DNA, CDR3 protein. D genes are given only for firm matches.

NA | TRBJ2-6 | TRBV7-9 | TGTGCCAGCAGCTCCCTAAACCGGAGCTCTGGGGCCAACGTCCTGACTTTC | CASSSLNRSSGANVLTF
TRBD2 | TRBJ2-5 | TRBV15 | TGTGCCACCAGCAGAGAAGGGGGACTAGCGGGGATACAAGAGACCCAGTACTTC | CATSREGGLAGIQETQYF
NA | TRBJ2-2 | TRBV27 | TGTGCCAGCGCCACAGGGTCTAACACCGGGGAGCTGTTTTTT | CASATGSNTGELFF
TRBD1 | TRBJ1-4 | TRBV18 | TGTGCCAGCTCACCAGTAACAGGGGGGCAGCCTCGCGTGAAAGGACTGTTTTTT | CASSPVTGGQPRVKGLFF
NA | TRBJ1-4 | TRBV5-1 | TGCGCCAGCAGCTTCTCGGGAACTAATGAAAAACTGTTTTTT | CASSFSGTNEKLFF
TRBD1 | TRBJ2-3 | TRBV27 | TGTGCCAGCAGTCTCCAGGGGGCGATAGGTACCGCAGATACGCAGTATTTT | CASSLQGAIGTADTQYF
TRBD1 | TRBJ1-6 | TRBV2 | TGTGCCAGCGTGACAGGGGGTTTTTCACCCCTCCACTTT | CASVTGGFSPLHF
NA | TRBJ2-7 | TRBV28 | TGTGCCAGCAGCTGGGGAGGGGGTGGGTACGAGCAGTACTTC | CASSWGGGGYEQYF
TRBD1 | TRBJ1-6 | TRBV2 | TGTGCCAGCAGTCCGGTTAGAGGACAGGGGTTCGGTTCACCCCTCCACTTT | CASSPVRGQGFGSPLHF
NA | TRBJ1-1 | TRBV6-5 | TGTGCCAGCGCGCGGATGACGGGAAGCACTGAAGCTTTCTTT | CASARMTGSTEAFF
NA | TRBJ1-4 | TRBV4-3 | TGCGCCAGCAGCCCGAGTAGTGCAACTAATGAAAAACTGTTTTTT | CASSPSSATNEKLFF
TRBD1 | TRBJ1-2 | TRBV4-3 | TGCGCCAGCAGCCAGGCTCAGGGGGCAGGTTATGGCTACACCTTC | CASSQAQGAGYGYTF
NA | TRBJ2-5 | TRBV19 | TGTGCCAGAGTTAGCGGTAGGGAAAAGATTCAAGAGACCCAGTACTTC | CARVSGREKIQETQYF